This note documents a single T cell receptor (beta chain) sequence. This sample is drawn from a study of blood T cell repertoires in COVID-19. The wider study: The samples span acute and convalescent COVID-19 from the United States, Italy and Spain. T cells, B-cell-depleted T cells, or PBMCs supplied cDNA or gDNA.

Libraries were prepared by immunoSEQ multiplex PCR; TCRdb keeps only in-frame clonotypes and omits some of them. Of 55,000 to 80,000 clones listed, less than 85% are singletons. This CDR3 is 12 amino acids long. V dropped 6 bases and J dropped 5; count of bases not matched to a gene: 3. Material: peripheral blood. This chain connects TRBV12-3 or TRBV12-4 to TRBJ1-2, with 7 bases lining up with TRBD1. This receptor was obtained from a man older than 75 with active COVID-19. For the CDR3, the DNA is TGTGCCAGCAGCGAGACAGGGTATGGCTACACCTTC. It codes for CASSETGYGYTF.